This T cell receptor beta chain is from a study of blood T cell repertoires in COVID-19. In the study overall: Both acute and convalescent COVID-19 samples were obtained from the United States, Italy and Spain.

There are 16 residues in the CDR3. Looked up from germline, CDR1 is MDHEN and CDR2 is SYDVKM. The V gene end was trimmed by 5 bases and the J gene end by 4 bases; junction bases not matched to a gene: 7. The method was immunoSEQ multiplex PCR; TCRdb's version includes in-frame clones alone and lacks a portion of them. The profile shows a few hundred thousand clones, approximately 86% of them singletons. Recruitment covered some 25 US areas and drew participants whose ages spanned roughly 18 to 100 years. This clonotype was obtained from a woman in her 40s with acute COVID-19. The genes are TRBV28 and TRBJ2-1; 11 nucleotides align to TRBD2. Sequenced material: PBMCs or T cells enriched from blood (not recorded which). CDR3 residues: CASSPLSGGGYNEQFF. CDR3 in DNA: TGTGCCAGCAGTCCCCTTAGCGGGGGGGGTTACAATGAGCAGTTCTTC. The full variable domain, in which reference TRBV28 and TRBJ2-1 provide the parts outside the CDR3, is DVKVTQSSRYLVKRTGEKVFLECVQDMDHENMFWYRQDPGLGLRLIYFSYDVKMKEKGDIPEGYSVSREKKERFSLILESASTNQTSMYLCASSPLSGGGYNEQFFGPGTRLTVL.